The rows below give T cell receptor beta chains drawn from one sample of a study of blood T cells in healthy people across ages. TCRdb recomputed calls from the 5' RACE reads with MiXCR, one row per CDR3 protein. Of more than 500,000 distinct CDR3 sequences listed, 27% are singletons. This sample also appeared in a second study, on T cells of mothers and their children.

Specimen: blood. Receptor source: a boy aged 2 to 10 in good health. CDR3s include the opening cysteine and the closing phenylalanine or tryptophan. A D gene is named only where the DNA matches it firmly. Some rows have no size entry. The others give once, few or many, or a class for an expanded clone.

>TRBJ2-7|.|few|TRBV4-1
TGCGCCAGCAGCCACCCCGGGACATTGACCTACGAGCAGTACTTC
CASSHPGTLTYEQYF
>TRBJ1-2|.|few|TRBV5-1
TGCGCCAGCAGCTTGGAAGGTGCTAACTATGGCTACACCTTC
CASSLEGANYGYTF
>TRBJ2-7|TRBD1|.|TRBV27
TGTGCCAGCAGTTTCGTGACAGGGACCTACGAGCAGTACTTC
CASSFVTGTYEQYF
>TRBJ2-5|TRBD2|.|TRBV12-3/TRBV12-4
TGTGCCAGCAGTCCCGGGACTAGCGGGGTATTCATCCCAGAGACCCAGTACTTC
CASSPGTSGVFIPETQYF
>TRBJ2-2|TRBD2|.|TRBV20-1
TGCAGTGCTAGGAATCTAGCGGGAGGCGATACCGGGGAGCTGTTTTTT
CSARNLAGGDTGELFF
>TRBJ2-1|TRBD1|few|TRBV7-6
TGTGCCAGCAGCATTGACAGGGGCGATTACAATGAGCAGTTCTTC
CASSIDRGDYNEQFF
>TRBJ2-5|.|.|TRBV12-3/TRBV12-4
TGTGCCAGCAGTTTAGGGCAGGCCCCCATGGAGACCCAGTACTTC
CASSLGQAPMETQYF
>TRBJ2-5|.|.|TRBV2
TGTGCCAGCAGTGAAATCGGGTTCGGGCAAGAGACCCAGTACTTC
CASSEIGFGQETQYF
>TRBJ1-1|.|once|TRBV29-1
TGCAGCGTTGGGATCGGGAACACTGAAGCTTTCTTT
CSVGIGNTEAFF
>TRBJ1-3|.|.|TRBV28
TGTGCCAGCAGTTTTAGGCAGCCCTCTGGAAACACCATATATTTT
CASSFRQPSGNTIYF
>TRBJ2-5|.|few|TRBV6-2/TRBV6-3
TGTGCCAGCAGTTACTCGGCAACCCGGACGGGGTATGGAGAGACCCAGTACTTC
CASSYSATRTGYGETQYF
>TRBJ2-7|TRBD2|.|TRBV4-1
TGCGCCAGCAGCCAAGATAATAGCGGGAAAGCTTACGAGCAGTACTTC
CASSQDNSGKAYEQYF
>TRBJ1-3|TRBD1|.|TRBV6-5
TGTGCCAGCAGTTACTCGTTTGGAGGACAGGGGAACACCATATATTTT
CASSYSFGGQGNTIYF
>TRBJ1-1|TRBD1|.|TRBV29-1
TGCAGCGTTAACACGCGGGACAGTAACACTGAAGCTTTCTTT
CSVNTRDSNTEAFF
>TRBJ2-5|.|.|TRBV5-1
TGCGCCAGCAGCTTTGCAGGGGACGAGACCCAGTACTTC
CASSFAGDETQYF
>TRBJ2-3|TRBD1|few|TRBV12-3/TRBV12-4
TGTGCCAGCAGTTTTTGGCAGGGGGCTACAGATACGCAGTATTTT
CASSFWQGATDTQYF
>TRBJ2-3|.|few|TRBV6-5
TGTGCCAGCAGTTACTCGGGCAGTAGCACAGATACGCAGTATTTT
CASSYSGSSTDTQYF